This T cell receptor beta chain was documented in a study of vaccination and CD4 T cells after COVID-19. With the Oncomine TCR Beta short-read assay, DNA from cultured CD4+ T cells was sequenced. TCRdb processed the PCR reads anew with MiXCR; each CDR3 protein has one entry. The sample lists tens of thousands of distinct CDR3 sequences; roughly 70% were seen once. V was trimmed by 1 base and J by 7 bases, leaving 14 bases between them. Per germline, CDR1 SGHTA and CDR2 FQGTGA. CDR3 length equals 16 residues. Details on this clonotype: Its antigen is not identified.

The sample's treatment: approximately nine-day PBMC culture with coronavirus spike peptide pools or control peptides (ViraFEST assay). Sequencing was carried out using CD4+ T cells from blood, cultured in vitro. This sequence originates from a human donor who had recovered from COVID-19. V is TRBV7-3 and J is TRBJ1-6, with D perhaps TRBD1 (5 bases). The CDR3 bases are TGTGCCAGCAGCTTAAGGGCCACAGGATGGAATTCACCCCTCCACTTT. Translating gives CASSLRATGWNSPLHF.